The entry that follows covers one T cell receptor beta chain sequence. The target antigen is unknown. TCR beta CDR3 sequences were amplified from RNA transcripts. During a first-round RT-PCR of the TCR CDR3, the HTBI primer set was used. In TCRdb, the multiplex PCR reads were re-called with MiXCR into one record per CDR3 protein. This table has around 300,000 distinct CDR3 sequences, roughly an eighth appearing once. This sample is part of a study of T cells in Graves' hyperthyroidism and ophthalmopathy. Points from the study as a whole: Ophthalmopathy prediction by the model preceded onset by a median roughly 6 months. Blood shared most expanded thyroid clonotypes above 0.001. Separation of ophthalmopathy from stable hyperthyroidism was achieved by a 13 V-J model.

CDR1 and CDR2 from the germline V gene are MGHRA and YSYEKL. CDR3 length equals 15 residues. V gave up 1 base and J gave up 7 bases; unmatched junction bases: 7. For the diagnoses, clinical symptoms, serum thyroxine and TRAb, thyroid ultrasound and orbital computed tomography were used. The rearrangement joins TRBV4-1 to TRBJ1-5; TRBD1 aligns across 7 bases. This clonotype was sampled from a woman between 40 and 50 years old with Graves' ophthalmopathy. Sequencing was carried out using blood. In nucleotides, the CDR3 is TGCGCCAGCAGCCAAGTACAGGGGAGCGGCCAGCCCCAGCATTTT. It codes for CASSQVQGSGQPQHF.